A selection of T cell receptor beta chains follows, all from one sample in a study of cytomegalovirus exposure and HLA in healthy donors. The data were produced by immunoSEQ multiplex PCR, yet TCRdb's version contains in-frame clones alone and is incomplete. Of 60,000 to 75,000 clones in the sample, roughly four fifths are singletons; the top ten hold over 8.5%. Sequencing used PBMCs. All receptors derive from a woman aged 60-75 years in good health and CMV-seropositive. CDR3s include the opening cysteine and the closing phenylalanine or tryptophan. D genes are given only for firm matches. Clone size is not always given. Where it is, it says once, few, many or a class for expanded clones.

CDR3: CASSSGLGRLNYGYTF
DNA: TGTGCCAGCAGCTCAGGGTTAGGGAGGCTTAACTATGGCTACACCTTC
J: TRBJ1-2
D: NA
length: 16
size: NA
V: TRBV5-5

CDR3: CAIRGGANTEAFF
DNA: TGTGCCATCAGGGGAGGGGCGAACACTGAAGCTTTCTTT
J: TRBJ1-1
D: NA
length: 13
size: medium-sized
V: TRBV10-3

CDR3: CASREQGNTEAFF
DNA: TGTGCCAGCAGAGAACAGGGAAACACTGAAGCTTTCTTT
J: TRBJ1-1
D: NA
length: 13
size: NA
V: TRBV6-5

CDR3: CASSEKEGLTEAFF
DNA: TGTGCCAGCAGTGAAAAGGAGGGGCTCACTGAAGCTTTCTTT
J: TRBJ1-1
D: NA
length: 14
size: NA
V: TRBV2

CDR3: CASTGLAESSYEQYF
DNA: TGTGCCAGCACCGGACTAGCGGAGAGCTCCTACGAGCAGTACTTC
J: TRBJ2-7
D: TRBD2
length: 15
size: NA
V: TRBV2

CDR3: CASSYFGGRDYEQYF
DNA: TGTGCCAGCAGTTACTTCGGGGGGCGCGACTACGAGCAGTACTTC
J: TRBJ2-7
D: NA
length: 15
size: NA
V: TRBV6-5

CDR3: CASSQQGAGNTIYF
DNA: TGTGCCAGCAGCCAACAGGGGGCTGGAAACACCATATATTTT
J: TRBJ1-3
D: TRBD1
length: 14
size: NA
V: TRBV6-1

CDR3: CASAGMAGANVLTF
DNA: TGTGCTTCGGCGGGGATGGCTGGGGCCAACGTCCTGACTTTC
J: TRBJ2-6
D: NA
length: 14
size: NA
V: TRBV6-1

CDR3: CASSLTSASYEQYF
DNA: TGCGCCAGCAGCCTAACTAGCGCCTCCTACGAGCAGTACTTC
J: TRBJ2-7
D: TRBD2
length: 14
size: NA
V: TRBV5-1

CDR3: CASSSRLAGVADTQYF
DNA: TGTGCCAGCAGTTCAAGACTAGCGGGAGTAGCAGATACGCAGTATTTT
J: TRBJ2-3
D: TRBD2
length: 16
size: NA
V: TRBV5-4

CDR3: CASSKAGRQNTEAFF
DNA: TGTGCCAGCTCAAAAGCGGGCAGGCAGAACACTGAAGCTTTCTTT
J: TRBJ1-1
D: NA
length: 15
size: NA
V: TRBV19

CDR3: CASSLDAGMQTQYF
DNA: TGCGCCAGCAGCTTGGATGCGGGAATGCAGACCCAGTACTTC
J: TRBJ2-5
D: NA
length: 14
size: NA
V: TRBV5-1

CDR3: CASSLVGQTYTVSYEQYF
DNA: TGTGCCAGCAGCTTGGTCGGACAGACCTATACTGTCTCCTACGAGCAGTACTTC
J: TRBJ2-7
D: NA
length: 18
size: NA
V: TRBV11-2

CDR3: CASSYMRVGYGYTF
DNA: TGTGCCAGCAGTTACATGAGGGTAGGATATGGCTACACCTTC
J: TRBJ1-2
D: NA
length: 14
size: NA
V: TRBV6-5

CDR3: CASSQVGGMGYTF
DNA: TGCGCCAGCAGCCAAGTGGGAGGGATGGGCTACACCTTC
J: TRBJ1-2
D: NA
length: 13
size: NA
V: TRBV4-1

CDR3: CASSLSGGAGEDTQYF
DNA: TGTGCCAGCAGCCTCAGCGGGGGGGCCGGAGAAGATACGCAGTATTTT
J: TRBJ2-3
D: TRBD2
length: 16
size: NA
V: TRBV4-2

CDR3: CASSGQGLYEQYF
DNA: TGTGCCAGCAGTGGACAGGGCCTCTACGAGCAGTACTTC
J: TRBJ2-7
D: TRBD1
length: 13
size: NA
V: TRBV2

CDR3: CASSLGQGYEKLFF
DNA: TGCGCCAGCAGCTTGGGACAGGGCTACGAAAAACTGTTTTTT
J: TRBJ1-4
D: TRBD1
length: 14
size: NA
V: TRBV5-1

CDR3: CASSFYRGEGNQPQHF
DNA: TGTGCCAGCAGCTTTTACCGAGGGGAGGGCAATCAGCCCCAGCATTTT
J: TRBJ1-5
D: NA
length: 16
size: NA
V: TRBV7-2

CDR3: CASRSGNQETQYF
DNA: TGTGCCAGCAGGAGCGGGAACCAAGAGACCCAGTACTTC
J: TRBJ2-5
D: TRBD2
length: 13
size: NA
V: TRBV27

CDR3: CASSPRVAGAYEQYF
DNA: TGTGCCAGCAGTCCTCGTGTAGCGGGAGCCTACGAGCAGTACTTC
J: TRBJ2-7
D: TRBD2
length: 15
size: few
V: TRBV9

CDR3: CASSYDGIGTQYF
DNA: TGTGCCAGCAGTTACGACGGGATTGGGACCCAGTACTTC
J: TRBJ2-5
D: NA
length: 13
size: NA
V: TRBV6-5

CDR3: CASSQIRGGNSPLHF
DNA: TGTGCCAGCAGCCAGATAAGGGGAGGCAATTCACCCCTCCACTTT
J: TRBJ1-6
D: NA
length: 15
size: once
V: TRBV7-2

CDR3: CASSPRAGTVSQFHGYTF
DNA: TGTGCCAGCTCACCAAGAGCCGGGACAGTCTCTCAATTTCATGGCTACACCTTC
J: TRBJ1-2
D: TRBD1
length: 18
size: NA
V: TRBV18

CDR3: CASSGTGTLRQFF
DNA: TGTGCCAGCAGTGGGACAGGGACTCTACGGCAGTTCTTC
J: TRBJ2-1
D: TRBD1
length: 13
size: NA
V: TRBV2

CDR3: CASSLMGPGPFSGNTIYF
DNA: TGTGCCAGCAGCTTAATGGGCCCAGGGCCCTTCTCTGGAAACACCATATATTTT
J: TRBJ1-3
D: NA
length: 18
size: NA
V: TRBV5-5

CDR3: CASSLIQGTGAGYTF
DNA: TGCGCCAGCAGCTTGATACAGGGGACTGGGGCTGGCTACACCTTC
J: TRBJ1-2
D: TRBD1
length: 15
size: few
V: TRBV5-1

CDR3: CASSAGNLGQPQHF
DNA: TGTGCCAGTAGTGCCGGGAACTTAGGGCAGCCCCAGCATTTT
J: TRBJ1-5
D: NA
length: 14
size: NA
V: TRBV19

CDR3: CASSLDPGLGGDGYTF
DNA: TGTGCCAGCAGCTTGGATCCGGGACTAGGGGGCGATGGCTACACCTTC
J: TRBJ1-2
D: TRBD1
length: 16
size: NA
V: TRBV5-4

CDR3: CASSPPYDRGEDQPQHF
DNA: TGTGCCAGCAGCCCCCCCTACGACAGGGGAGAAGATCAGCCCCAGCATTTT
J: TRBJ1-5
D: NA
length: 17
size: NA
V: TRBV21-1

CDR3: CASSSRQGTSYNEQFF
DNA: TGTGCCAGCAGCTCTAGACAGGGGACTTCCTACAATGAGCAGTTCTTC
J: TRBJ2-1
D: TRBD1
length: 16
size: NA
V: TRBV5-4

CDR3: CASSSTFASTEAFF
DNA: TGTGCCAGCAGCTCGACTTTCGCGAGCACTGAAGCTTTCTTT
J: TRBJ1-1
D: NA
length: 14
size: NA
V: TRBV5-4

CDR3: CASRQQGATNEKLFF
DNA: TGTGCCAGCAGGCAACAGGGGGCAACTAATGAAAAACTGTTTTTT
J: TRBJ1-4
D: TRBD1
length: 15
size: few
V: TRBV2

CDR3: CAWSVLGAGNTIYF
DNA: TGTGCCTGGAGTGTACTGGGAGCTGGAAACACCATATATTTT
J: TRBJ1-3
D: NA
length: 14
size: NA
V: TRBV30

CDR3: CASSPGQGRATNEKLFF
DNA: TGCGCCAGCAGCCCTGGACAGGGCCGTGCAACTAATGAAAAACTGTTTTTT
J: TRBJ1-4
D: TRBD1
length: 17
size: NA
V: TRBV5-1

CDR3: CASSVTGTGNTIYF
DNA: TGTGCCAGCAGCGTGACAGGGACTGGAAACACCATATATTTT
J: TRBJ1-3
D: TRBD1
length: 14
size: NA
V: TRBV5-4

CDR3: CSAYFPGSYNEQFF
DNA: TGCAGCGCCTATTTCCCGGGGTCCTACAATGAGCAGTTCTTC
J: TRBJ2-1
D: NA
length: 14
size: NA
V: TRBV29-1

CDR3: CASTNGHSGANVLTF
DNA: TGTGCCAGCACCAATGGACACTCTGGGGCCAACGTCCTGACTTTC
J: TRBJ2-6
D: NA
length: 15
size: NA
V: TRBV6-1

CDR3: CASLETSGGTKEQFF
DNA: TGTGCCAGCCTAGAGACTAGCGGGGGGACTAAGGAGCAGTTCTTC
J: TRBJ2-1
D: TRBD2
length: 15
size: once
V: TRBV5-4

CDR3: CASSFLTGDSYNEQFF
DNA: TGTGCCAGCAGCTTTCTGACAGGCGACTCCTACAATGAGCAGTTCTTC
J: TRBJ2-1
D: NA
length: 16
size: many
V: TRBV7-6

CDR3: CASSPTASWRAFF
DNA: TGTGCCAGCAGCCCAACAGCCTCCTGGCGCGCTTTCTTT
J: TRBJ1-1
D: NA
length: 13
size: NA
V: TRBV9

CDR3: CASSEGTGYLEQYF
DNA: TGTGCCAGCTCAGAGGGGACAGGATACCTCGAGCAGTACTTC
J: TRBJ2-7
D: TRBD1
length: 14
size: NA
V: TRBV18

CDR3: CAISMTGNTEAFF
DNA: TGTGCCATCAGCATGACAGGGAACACTGAAGCTTTCTTT
J: TRBJ1-1
D: NA
length: 13
size: NA
V: TRBV10-3

CDR3: CASSYSSGKETQYF
DNA: TGTGCCAGCAGTTACTCTTCCGGGAAGGAGACCCAGTACTTC
J: TRBJ2-5
D: NA
length: 14
size: few
V: TRBV6-5